This TCR beta chain derives from a study of OX40 agonist ivuxolimab in advanced cancers. Overall study: Patients' therapy was ivuxolimab, an antibody that acts as an agonist of OX40 (CD134). Study outcomes and limitations: Expanded clones belonging to CD8+ T cells outnumbered, on average, those of CD4+.

CDR3 length equals 15 residues. Germline lookup yields CDR1 MNHNS and CDR2 SASEGT. The germline V and J ends were trimmed by 6 bases and 5 bases, with 19 bases remaining between them. In the case of this clone: The target antigen is unknown.

Assay used: immunoSEQ multiplex PCR; TCRdb lists only in-frame clones, some missing. The sample yields tens of thousands of clones, approximately 89% seen once. The chain employs TRBV6-1 and TRBJ2-5; D is unresolved. Sequences were derived from CD4+ or CD8+ T cells sorted from blood, sampled in a trial of the OX40 agonist ivuxolimab. The TCR comes from an adult with an advanced solid tumor such as melanoma, head and neck, liver or kidney cancer. CDR3 in amino acids: CASSQDWRLLETQYF. The CDR3 coding sequence is TGTGCCAGCAGCCAAGACTGGCGCCTTTTGGAGACCCAGTACTTC.